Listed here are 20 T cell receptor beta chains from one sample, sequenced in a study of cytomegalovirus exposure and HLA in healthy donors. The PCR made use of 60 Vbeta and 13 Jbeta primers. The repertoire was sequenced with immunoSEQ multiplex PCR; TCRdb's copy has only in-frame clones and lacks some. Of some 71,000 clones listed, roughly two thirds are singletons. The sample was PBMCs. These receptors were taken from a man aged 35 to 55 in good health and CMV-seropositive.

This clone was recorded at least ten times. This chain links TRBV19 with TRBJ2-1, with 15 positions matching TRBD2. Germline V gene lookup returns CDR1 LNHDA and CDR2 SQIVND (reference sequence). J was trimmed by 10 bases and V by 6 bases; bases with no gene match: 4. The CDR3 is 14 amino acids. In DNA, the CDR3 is TGTGCCAGTAGAGGACTAGCGGGGGGGCAAGAGCAGTTCTTC. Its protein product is CASRGLAGGQEQFF.

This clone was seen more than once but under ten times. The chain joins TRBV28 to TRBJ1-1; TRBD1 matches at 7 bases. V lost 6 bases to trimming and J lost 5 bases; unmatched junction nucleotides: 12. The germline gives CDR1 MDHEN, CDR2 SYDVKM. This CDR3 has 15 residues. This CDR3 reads CASSLFGTEKTEAFF. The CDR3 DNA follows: TGTGCCAGCAGCCTTTTCGGGACAGAAAAGACTGAAGCTTTCTTT.

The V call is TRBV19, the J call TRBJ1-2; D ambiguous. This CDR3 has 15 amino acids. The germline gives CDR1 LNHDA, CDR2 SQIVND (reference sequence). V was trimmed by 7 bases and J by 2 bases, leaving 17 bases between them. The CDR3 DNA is TGTGCCAGTACCCCTTGGGGAGATAGAAACTATGGCTACACCTTC. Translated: CASTPWGDRNYGYTF.

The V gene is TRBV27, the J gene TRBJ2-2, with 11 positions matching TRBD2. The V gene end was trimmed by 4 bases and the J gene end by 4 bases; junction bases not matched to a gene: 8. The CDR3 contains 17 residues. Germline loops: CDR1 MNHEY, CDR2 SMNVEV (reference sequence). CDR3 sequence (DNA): TGTGCCAGCAGTTCGGTAGCGGGAGGGCCGATCACCGGGGAGCTGTTTTTT. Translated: CASSSVAGGPITGELFF.

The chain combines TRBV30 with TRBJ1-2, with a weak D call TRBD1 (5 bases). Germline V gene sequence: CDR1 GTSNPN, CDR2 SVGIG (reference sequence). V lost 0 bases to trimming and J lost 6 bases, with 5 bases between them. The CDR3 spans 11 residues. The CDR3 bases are TGTGCCTGGAGTGTAGGGGATGGCTACACCTTC. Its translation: CAWSVGDGYTF. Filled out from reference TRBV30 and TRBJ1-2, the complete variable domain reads SQTIHQWPATLVQPVGSPLSLECTVEGTSNPNLYWYRQAAGRGLQLLFYSVGIGQISSEVPQNLSASRPQDRQFILSSKKLLLSDSGFYLCAWSVGDGYTFGSGTRLTVV.

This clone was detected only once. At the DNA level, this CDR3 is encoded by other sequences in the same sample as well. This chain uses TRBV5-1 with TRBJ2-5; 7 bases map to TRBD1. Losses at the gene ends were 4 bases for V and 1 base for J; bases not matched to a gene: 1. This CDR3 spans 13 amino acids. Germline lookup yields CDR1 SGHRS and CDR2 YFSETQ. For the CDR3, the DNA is TGCGCCAGCAGCAGGGACAGCCAAGAGACCCAGTACTTC. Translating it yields CASSRDSQETQYF.

CDR3 region: CASSLAAGGEQFF. CDR3 DNA sequence: TGTGCCAGCAGCTTGGCGGCTGGCGGTGAGCAGTTCTTC. This chain joins TRBV5-4 and TRBJ2-1; D not resolved. CDR3 size: 13 residues. Looked up from germline, CDR1 is SGHNT and CDR2 is YYREEE (reference sequence). V lost 0 bases, J lost 9 bases, and 10 bases lay in between.

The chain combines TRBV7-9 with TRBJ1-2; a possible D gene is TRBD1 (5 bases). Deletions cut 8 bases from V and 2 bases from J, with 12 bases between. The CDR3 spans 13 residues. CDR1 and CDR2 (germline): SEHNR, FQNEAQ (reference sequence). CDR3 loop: CASVGQGNYGYTF. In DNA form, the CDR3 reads TGTGCCAGCGTTGGCCAGGGAAACTATGGCTACACCTTC.

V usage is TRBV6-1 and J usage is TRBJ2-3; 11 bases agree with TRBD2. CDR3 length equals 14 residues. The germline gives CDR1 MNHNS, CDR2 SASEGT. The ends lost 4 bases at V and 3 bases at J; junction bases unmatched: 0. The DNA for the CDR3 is TGTGCCAGCAGTGGGACTAGCGGGACAGATACGCAGTATTTT. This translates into CASSGTSGTDTQYF.

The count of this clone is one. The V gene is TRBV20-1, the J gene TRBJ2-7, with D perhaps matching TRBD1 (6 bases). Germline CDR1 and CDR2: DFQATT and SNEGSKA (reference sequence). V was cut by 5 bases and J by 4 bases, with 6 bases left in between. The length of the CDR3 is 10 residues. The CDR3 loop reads CSAGQYEQYF. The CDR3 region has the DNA TGCAGTGCTGGACAGTACGAGCAGTACTTC.

This CDR3 is CASSLKGTGVYEQYF. CDR3 in DNA: TGTGCCAGCAGCTTAAAAGGGACAGGGGTGTACGAGCAGTACTTC. The chain uses TRBV7-9 and TRBJ2-7, with TRBD1 matching 10 bases. Germline V gene data show CDR1 as SEHNR and CDR2 as FQNEAQ (reference sequence). Trimming removed 2 bases from V and 4 bases from J; junction bases left unmatched: 5. The CDR3 spans 15 residues.

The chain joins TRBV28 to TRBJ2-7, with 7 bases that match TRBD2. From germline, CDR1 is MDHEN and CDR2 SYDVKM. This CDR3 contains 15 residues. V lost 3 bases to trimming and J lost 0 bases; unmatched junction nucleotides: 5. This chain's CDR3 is CASSFGGRGSYEQYF. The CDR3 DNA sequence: TGTGCCAGCAGTTTTGGGGGGAGGGGCTCCTACGAGCAGTACTTC.

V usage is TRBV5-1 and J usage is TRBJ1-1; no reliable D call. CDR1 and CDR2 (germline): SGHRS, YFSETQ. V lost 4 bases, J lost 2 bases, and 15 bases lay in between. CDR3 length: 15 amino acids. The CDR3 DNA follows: TGCGCCAGCAGCGGAGGACTTTACTCAAACACTGAAGCTTTCTTT. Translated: CASSGGLYSNTEAFF.

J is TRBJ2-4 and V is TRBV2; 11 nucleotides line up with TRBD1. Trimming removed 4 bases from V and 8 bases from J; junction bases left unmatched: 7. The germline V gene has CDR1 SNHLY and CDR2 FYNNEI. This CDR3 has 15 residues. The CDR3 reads CASSGGTGGRDIQYF. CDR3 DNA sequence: TGTGCCAGCAGTGGGGGGACAGGGGGGAGGGACATTCAGTACTTC.

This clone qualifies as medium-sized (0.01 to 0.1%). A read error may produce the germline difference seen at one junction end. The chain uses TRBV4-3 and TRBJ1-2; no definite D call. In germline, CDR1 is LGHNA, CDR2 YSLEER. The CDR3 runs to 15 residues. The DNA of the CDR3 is TGCGCCAGCACCCAAACCGCCCTCGAGGTTAGCGGCTACACCTTC. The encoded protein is CASTQTALEVSGYTF.

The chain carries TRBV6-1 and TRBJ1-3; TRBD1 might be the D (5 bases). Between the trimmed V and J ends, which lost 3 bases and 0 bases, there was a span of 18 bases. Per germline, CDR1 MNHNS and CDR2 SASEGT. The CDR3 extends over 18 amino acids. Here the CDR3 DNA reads TGTGCCAGCAGTGAGTCGTCTTTGGGGGGTTACTCTGGAAACACCATATATTTT. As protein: CASSESSLGGYSGNTIYF.

In nucleotides, the CDR3 is TGCGCCAGCAGCCAAGATTTCCGACAGACAAGCACAGATACGCAGTATTTT. Amino acids: CASSQDFRQTSTDTQYF. The chain is built from TRBV4-3 and TRBJ2-3, with D perhaps matching TRBD1 (5 bases). V was shortened by 0 bases and J by 0 bases, with 13 bases between the two germline ends. The CDR3 length is 17 residues. The germline V gene encodes CDR1 LGHNA and CDR2 YSLEER.

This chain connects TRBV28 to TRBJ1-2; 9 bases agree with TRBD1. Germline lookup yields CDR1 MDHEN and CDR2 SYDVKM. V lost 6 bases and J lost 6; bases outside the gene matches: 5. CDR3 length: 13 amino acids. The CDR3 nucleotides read TGTGCCAGCAGCAACGGGGACAGGGATGGCTACACCTTC. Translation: CASSNGDRDGYTF.

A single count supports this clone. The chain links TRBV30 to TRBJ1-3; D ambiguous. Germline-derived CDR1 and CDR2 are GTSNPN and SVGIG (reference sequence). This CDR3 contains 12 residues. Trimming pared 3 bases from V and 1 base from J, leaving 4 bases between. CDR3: CAWSTSGNTIYF. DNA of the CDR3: TGTGCCTGGAGCACATCTGGAAACACCATATATTTT.

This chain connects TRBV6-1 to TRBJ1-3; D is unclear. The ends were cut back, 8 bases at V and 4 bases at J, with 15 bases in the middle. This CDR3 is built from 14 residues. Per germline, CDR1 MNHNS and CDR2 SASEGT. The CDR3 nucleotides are TGTGCCAGCCTTAAGGGAGCATCCGGAAACACCATATATTTT. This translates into CASLKGASGNTIYF.